The rows below give T cell receptor beta chains drawn from one sample of a study of cytomegalovirus exposure and HLA in healthy donors. Libraries were prepared by immunoSEQ multiplex PCR; TCRdb keeps only in-frame clonotypes and omits some of them. The profile shows 150,000 to 200,000 clones, 65% to 85% of them singletons. Sample: PBMCs. Receptor source: a woman aged 25 to 39 in good health and CMV-seropositive. The CDR3 runs from the conserved cysteine through the conserved F or W. The D gene is left open where the match is weak.

j_call | v_call | d_call | cdr3_aa
TRBJ2-5 | TRBV19 | NA | CASSPWRGRETQYF
NA | TRBV4-2 | TRBD1 | CASSLGAGDRITGELFF
TRBJ1-2 | TRBV6-6 | NA | CASIPDRFNYGYTF
TRBJ2-1 | TRBV27 | TRBD1 | CASSHLRGSSYNEQFF
TRBJ2-1 | TRBV7-9 | TRBD2 | CASSRTSGSHEQFF
TRBJ2-2 | TRBV29-1 | TRBD2 | CSVVLAGGGYHGELFF
TRBJ2-3 | TRBV5-6 | TRBD1 | CASSGQAWGSTDTQYF
TRBJ2-1 | TRBV11-2 | NA | CASSGTGGKRSYNEQFF
TRBJ1-1 | TRBV4-1 | NA | CASSQVRVKVETEAFF
TRBJ1-2 | TRBV12-5 | NA | CASALDGGGYTF
TRBJ2-7 | TRBV11-3 | TRBD1 | CASSLRQGAAYEQYF
TRBJ2-7 | TRBV11-3 | TRBD1 | CASSLRQGAGEQYF
TRBJ1-1 | TRBV15 | TRBD1 | CATSRGDRGRATEAFF
TRBJ2-3 | TRBV10-1 | TRBD2 | CASSGGGRPTDTQYF
TRBJ1-4 | TRBV6-6 | NA | CASSYTGVREKLFF
TRBJ2-7 | TRBV7-9 | NA | CASSWGEDYEQYF
TRBJ2-1 | TRBV7-9 | TRBD1 | CASSWQGENEQFF
TRBJ1-6 | TRBV19 | NA | CASKGEGLHSPLHF
TRBJ1-2 | TRBV6-1 | TRBD1 | CASSGTGDYGYTF
TRBJ2-5 | TRBV5-8 | NA | CASSLGLRGREVAETQYF
TRBJ1-1 | TRBV2 | TRBD1 | CASSDRTGAEAFF
TRBJ1-2 | TRBV6-1 | TRBD1 | CASSVALDRSANGYTF
TRBJ1-1 | TRBV2 | NA | CASKLAFTEAFF
TRBJ1-1 | TRBV10-1 | NA | CASSPSLPNTEAFF
TRBJ2-7 | TRBV28 | NA | CASSRGTGYEQYF
TRBJ2-3 | TRBV29-1 | TRBD1 | CSAPLRDSATDTQYF
TRBJ2-2 | TRBV7-6 | TRBD1 | CASSLWPRGPTGELFF
TRBJ2-2 | TRBV6-1 | NA | CASSPLQVGELFF
TRBJ2-3 | TRBV7-9 | NA | CASIETLAGPDTQYF
TRBJ1-3 | TRBV27 | NA | CASSLTGTFGNTIYF
TRBJ2-5 | TRBV5-1 | NA | CASSPPGQGGETQYF
TRBJ1-2 | TRBV5-6 | NA | CASSLESGLYMANYGYTF